The clone carrying this T cell receptor (beta chain) was picked up a small number of times. These data belong to a study of blood T cell repertoires in COVID-19. About the research overall: Donors in the United States, Italy and Spain gave samples during acute or convalescent COVID-19. Nucleic acid was either cDNA or gDNA, and it came from T cells, B-cell-depleted T cells, or PBMCs.

Per the authors' pipeline: Amplified reference gene primers provided the basis for estimating nucleated cell counts. Generated by immunoSEQ multiplex PCR, the TCRdb table keeps only in-frame clones and is missing some. That table is the source of V, J and clone size, and D and trimming were worked out from the DNA. This sample has roughly 250,000 clones, with approximately 80% found just once. Germline CDR1 is LNHNV and CDR2 is YYDKDF (reference sequence). The V end was cut by 5 bases, the J end by 0 bases, with 11 bases between. The CDR3 contains 15 residues. The specimen was peripheral blood. The genes are TRBV15 and TRBJ1-5; maybe TRBD1 (6 bases). The receptor's source is a middle-aged woman with active or convalescent COVID-19. CDR3 in amino acids: CATSEDRSSNQPQHF. In DNA, the CDR3 is TGTGCCACCAGCGAGGACAGATCTAGCAATCAGCCCCAGCATTTT.